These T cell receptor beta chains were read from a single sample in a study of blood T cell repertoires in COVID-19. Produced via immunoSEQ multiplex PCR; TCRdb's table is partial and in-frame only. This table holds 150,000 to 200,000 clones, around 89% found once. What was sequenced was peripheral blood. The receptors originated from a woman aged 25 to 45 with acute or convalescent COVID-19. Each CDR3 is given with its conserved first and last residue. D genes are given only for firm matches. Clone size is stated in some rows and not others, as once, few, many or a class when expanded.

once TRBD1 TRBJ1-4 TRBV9 CASSAQTGRTNEKLFF TGTGCCAGCAGCGCTCAGACAGGGCGAACTAATGAAAAACTGTTTTTT
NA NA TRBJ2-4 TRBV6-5 CASSYSWGESIQYF TGTGCCAGCAGTTACTCGTGGGGCGAGTCCATTCAGTACTTC
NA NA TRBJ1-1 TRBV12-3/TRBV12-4 CASRLSRAAEAFF TGTGCCAGCAGACTTTCCAGGGCGGCTGAAGCTTTCTTT
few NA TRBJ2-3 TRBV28 CASKRGGTDTQYF TGTGCCAGCAAACGCGGGGGCACAGATACGCAGTATTTT
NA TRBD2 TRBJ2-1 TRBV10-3 CAISVASGRGEQFF TGTGCCATCAGTGTTGCTAGCGGGAGAGGTGAGCAGTTCTTC
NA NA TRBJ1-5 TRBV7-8 CASSPSWWQKYQPQHF TGTGCCAGCAGCCCATCCTGGTGGCAGAAATATCAGCCCCAGCATTTT
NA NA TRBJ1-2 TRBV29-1 CSVDSAGYTF TGCAGCGTTGACAGCGCTGGCTACACCTTC
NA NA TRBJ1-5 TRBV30 CAWSDTQDQPQHF TGTGCCTGGAGTGATACACAGGATCAGCCCCAGCATTTT
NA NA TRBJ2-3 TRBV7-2 CASSSRTGRGGIATQYF TGTGCCAGCAGCTCGCGGACAGGCAGAGGAGGGATTGCTACGCAGTATTTT
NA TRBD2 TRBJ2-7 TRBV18 CASSPTSGSFYEQYF TGTGCCAGCTCTCCGACTAGCGGGAGCTTTTACGAGCAGTACTTC
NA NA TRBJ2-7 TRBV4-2 CASSRGAGVPYEQYF TGTGCCAGCAGCCGGGGGGCGGGAGTACCCTACGAGCAGTACTTC
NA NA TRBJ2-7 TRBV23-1 CASNQTRDSYEQYF TGCGCCAGCAACCAAACCCGGGACTCGTACGAGCAGTACTTC
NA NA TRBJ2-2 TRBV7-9 CASSAITVNTGELFF TGTGCCAGCAGCGCTATTACAGTGAACACCGGGGAGCTGTTTTTT
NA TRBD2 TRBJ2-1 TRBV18 CASSPPGLVRNEQFF TGTGCCAGCTCACCACCGGGACTAGTAAGAAATGAGCAGTTCTTC
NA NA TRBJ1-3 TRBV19 CASRGPLGLDSGNTIYF TGTGCCAGCCGAGGACCGCTTGGACTCGACTCTGGAAACACCATATATTTT
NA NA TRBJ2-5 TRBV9 CASSVGAYAEETQYF TGTGCCAGCAGCGTAGGTGCGTACGCGGAAGAGACCCAGTACTTC
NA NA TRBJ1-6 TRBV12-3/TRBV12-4 CASSGQINSPLHF TGTGCCAGCAGTGGACAGATCAATTCACCCCTCCACTTT
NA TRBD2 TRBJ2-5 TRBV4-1 CASSQGAGGETQYF TGCGCCAGCAGCCAAGGCGCGGGAGGAGAGACCCAGTACTTC
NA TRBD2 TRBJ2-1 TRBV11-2 CASSPGTSGNEQFF TGTGCCAGCAGCCCCGGGACTAGCGGCAATGAGCAGTTCTTC
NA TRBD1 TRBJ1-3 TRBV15 CATSKVIGGPLSGNTIYF TGTGCCACCAGCAAAGTTATAGGGGGCCCCCTCTCTGGAAACACCATATATTTT
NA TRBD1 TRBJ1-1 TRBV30 CAWNRGSNTEAFF TGTGCCTGGAACAGGGGATCGAACACTGAAGCTTTCTTT
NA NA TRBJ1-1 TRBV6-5 CASSWGQEAFF TGTGCCAGCAGTTGGGGACAAGAAGCTTTCTTT
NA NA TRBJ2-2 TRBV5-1 CASSLDRNTGELFF TGCGCCAGCAGCTTGGACAGAAACACCGGGGAGCTGTTTTTT
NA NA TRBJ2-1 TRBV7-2 CASSFRPASYEQFF TGTGCCAGCAGCTTCCGACCCGCTAGTTATGAGCAGTTCTTC
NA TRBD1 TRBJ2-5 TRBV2 CASSSGTGRETQYF TGTGCCAGCAGCTCCGGGACAGGACGAGAGACCCAGTACTTC
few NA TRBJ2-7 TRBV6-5 CASTGFVFDIGEQYF TGTGCCAGCACAGGGTTTGTCTTCGACATTGGGGAGCAGTACTTC
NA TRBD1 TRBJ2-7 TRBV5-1 CASSLGDSSYEQYF TGCGCCAGCAGCTTGGGGGACAGTTCCTACGAGCAGTACTTC
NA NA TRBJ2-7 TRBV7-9 CASSLIVEGSEQYF TGTGCCAGCAGCTTAATAGTGGAAGGGAGCGAGCAGTACTTC
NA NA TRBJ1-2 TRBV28 CASRSGTSYGYTF TGTGCCAGCAGGTCCGGGACATCCTATGGCTACACCTTC
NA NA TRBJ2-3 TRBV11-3 CASSVGLERGTDTQYF TGTGCCAGCAGCGTAGGGTTGGAGCGTGGCACAGATACGCAGTATTTT
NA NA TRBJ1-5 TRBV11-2 CASSLGYYQPQHF TGTGCCAGCAGCTTAGGGTACTATCAGCCCCAGCATTTT
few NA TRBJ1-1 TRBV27 CASSSGLGSEAFF TGTGCCAGCAGCTCCGGACTGGGCAGTGAAGCTTTCTTT
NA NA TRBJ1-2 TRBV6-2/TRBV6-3 CASSYSSTDGYTF TGTGCCAGCAGTTACTCGAGCACGGATGGCTACACCTTC
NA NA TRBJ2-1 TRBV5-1 CASSLDSSYNEQFF TGCGCCAGCAGCTTGGATAGCTCCTACAATGAGCAGTTCTTC
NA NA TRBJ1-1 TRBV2 CASTTGQTFGAFF TGTGCCAGCACTACTGGACAGACCTTTGGAGCTTTCTTT
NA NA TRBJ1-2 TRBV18 CASSDGRGYGYTF TGTGCCAGCTCAGACGGCCGGGGCTATGGCTACACCTTC
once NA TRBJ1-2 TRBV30 CAWRRRRGGYTF TGTGCCTGGAGACGGCGCCGAGGGGGCTACACCTTC
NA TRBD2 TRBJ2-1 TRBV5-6 CASSYGLAGGPGEQFF TGTGCCAGCAGCTACGGACTAGCGGGAGGGCCGGGTGAGCAGTTCTTC
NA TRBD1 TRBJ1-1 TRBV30 CAWSSRTGLGTEAFF TGTGCCTGGAGTAGCCGGACAGGGTTGGGAACTGAAGCTTTCTTT
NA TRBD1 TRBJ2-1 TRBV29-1 CSSTGQGETYNEQFF TGCAGCTCGACGGGACAGGGGGAGACCTACAATGAGCAGTTCTTC
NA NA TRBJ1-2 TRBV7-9 CASSLGDSRGYTF TGTGCCAGCAGCTTAGGTGATTCGCGGGGCTACACCTTC
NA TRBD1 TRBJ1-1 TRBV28 CASSWTGRGTEAFF TGTGCCAGCAGTTGGACAGGGAGAGGCACTGAAGCTTTCTTT
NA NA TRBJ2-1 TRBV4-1 CASSPKLINEQFF TGCGCCAGCAGCCCGAAACTAATCAATGAGCAGTTCTTC